This T cell receptor (beta chain) stems from a study of OX40 agonist ivuxolimab in advanced cancers. Study-level information: Patients took ivuxolimab, an agonistic anti-OX40 (CD134) antibody. Participants averaged 60 years of age (range about 23 to 79) and were around 83% male.

Repertoires were generated with immunoSEQ multiplex PCR, while TCRdb's copy carries only in-frame clones and drops some. The sample contains some 51,000 clones, approximately 86% of which appear only once. This CDR3 comprises 12 residues. The germline gives CDR1 SGHAT, CDR2 FQNNGV. V dropped 3 bases and J dropped 1 base, with 3 bases sitting between them. This material consisted of CD4+ or CD8+ T cells sorted from blood, taken in a trial of the OX40 agonist ivuxolimab. This sequence was found in an adult with an advanced solid tumor such as melanoma, head and neck, liver or kidney cancer. V and J are TRBV11-2 and TRBJ1-1; no clear D. DNA of the CDR3: TGTGCCAGCAGCTTCGGGAACACTGAAGCTTTCTTT. Its translation: CASSFGNTEAFF.